This T cell receptor beta chain was sequenced in a study of T cells in Graves' hyperthyroidism and ophthalmopathy. V dropped 3 bases and J dropped 4 bases, with 12 bases sitting between them. This CDR3 spans 13 amino acids. The germline V gene has CDR1 SQVTM and CDR2 ANQGSEA. Hyperthyroidism was newly diagnosed in patients aged 18 to 65 (duration under 2 months). Fresh peripheral blood, about 10 ml of it, supplied the PBMCs. This clonotype was recorded many times. Researchers amplified the TCR beta CDR3 regions from RNA transcripts. HTBI primers were employed in a first-round RT-PCR of the TCR CDR3. TCRdb fed the multiplex PCR reads into MiXCR, producing one record per CDR3 protein. The sample contains 300,000 to 450,000 distinct CDR3 sequences, approximately 13% of which appear only once.

The receptor comes from a woman in her fifties or sixties with Graves' hyperthyroidism. The chain carries TRBV29-1 and TRBJ1-2; TRBD1 is a possible D gene (5 bases). The sample taken for sequencing was blood. Here the CDR3 reads CSVEGRVPYGYTF. In DNA, the CDR3 is TGCAGCGTTGAGGGCAGGGTCCCCTATGGCTACACCTTC.